The rows below give T cell receptor beta chains drawn from one sample of a study of long-term antiretroviral therapy in people with HIV. The assay was immunoSEQ multiplex PCR, and TCRdb's table has in-frame clones only and misses some. The sample lists about 43,000 clones, 86% occurring once. Specimen: unsorted PBMCs, collected 0.1 years before starting antiretroviral therapy. Receptors were obtained from a woman aged 45-65 years with HIV. Both conserved end residues are part of each CDR3. D genes are given only for firm matches. Clone sizes are given selectively: once, few, many, or a class where the clone is expanded.

v_call,clone_size,d_call,j_call,cdr3_nt,cdr3_aa
TRBV6-1,.,TRBD1,TRBJ1-6,TGTGCCAGCAGTGGTGGACAGGATCGAAATTCACCCCTCCACTTT,CASSGGQDRNSPLHF
TRBV4-1,.,.,TRBJ1-1,TGCGCCAGCAGCCAAGAGGTCTTGAACACTGAAGCTTTCTTT,CASSQEVLNTEAFF
TRBV6-1,once,.,TRBJ1-1,TGTGCCAGCAGTGAAGCCGCGCGGCCCCCCACTGAAGCTTTCTTT,CASSEAARPPTEAFF
TRBV5-4,.,.,TRBJ2-7,TGTGCCAGCAGCTTGGCGGTCTCCTACGAGCAGTACTTC,CASSLAVSYEQYF
TRBV5-1,.,.,TRBJ2-3,TGCGCCAGCAGCTTGGAGGCAGGTGCCTCCTCCGATACGCAGTATTTT,CASSLEAGASSDTQYF
TRBV5-5,.,.,TRBJ2-7,TGTGCCAGCAGCCGGACACTTTACTACGAGCAGTACTTC,CASSRTLYYEQYF
TRBV5-4,.,.,TRBJ1-1,TGTGCCAGCAGCTTACGAGACGGGAACACTGAAGCTTTCTTT,CASSLRDGNTEAFF
TRBV5-1,.,.,TRBJ1-2,TGCGCCAGCACCCTCGGGGCGGGGGGCTACACCTTC,CASTLGAGGYTF
TRBV7-6,.,TRBD1,TRBJ1-1,TGTGCCAGCAGCCACGACAGGGGGACAGAAGCTTTCTTT,CASSHDRGTEAFF
TRBV7-2,.,.,TRBJ1-1,TGTGCCAGCAGCTTAGTTGGCGGGACTTTGAACACTGAAGCTTTCTTT,CASSLVGGTLNTEAFF
TRBV19,once,TRBD1,TRBJ1-1,TGTGCCAGTAGGACAGGGGGCACTGAAGCTTTCTTT,CASRTGGTEAFF
TRBV7-9,.,.,TRBJ1-2,TGTGCCAGCAGCCCACTTGGGCGAAACTATGGCTACACCTTC,CASSPLGRNYGYTF
TRBV5-4,few,.,TRBJ1-2,TGTGCCAGCAGCGCGTCCCCTTTGGGTGGCTACACCTTC,CASSASPLGGYTF
TRBV18,.,TRBD1,TRBJ2-7,TGTGCCAGCTCACCACCTGACAGGGGAGCCTACGAGCAGTACTTC,CASSPPDRGAYEQYF
TRBV5-5,once,TRBD1,TRBJ2-7,TGTGCCAGCAGCTTTACCGGGACAGGGGACTACGAGCAGTACTTC,CASSFTGTGDYEQYF
TRBV5-1,.,.,TRBJ2-1,TGCGCCAGCTCCGTCCAGTCCTCCTACAATGAGCAGTTCTTC,CASSVQSSYNEQFF
TRBV11-3,.,.,TRBJ1-1,TGTGCCAGCAGCTTAGGTAAAGGGCGGAACACTGAAGCTTTCTTT,CASSLGKGRNTEAFF
TRBV7-2,once,TRBD1,TRBJ2-7,TGTGCCAGCAGGGGGACAGTTTACCCCTACGAGCAGTACTTC,CASRGTVYPYEQYF
TRBV19,.,TRBD2,TRBJ2-7,TGTGCCAGTAGTGCCCCTCTAGCGGGGATTTCCTACGAGCAGTACTTC,CASSAPLAGISYEQYF
TRBV6-5,few,.,TRBJ2-7,TGTGCCAGCAGTAACGCAGTAACTTACGAGCAGTACTTC,CASSNAVTYEQYF
TRBV30,.,.,TRBJ1-4,TGTGCCTGGAGTGTGGGGAGGGGGGAAAAACTGTTTTTT,CAWSVGRGEKLFF
TRBV2,.,TRBD1,TRBJ1-6,TGTGCCAGCACCCTGGACAGGGTCGGTTCACCCCTCCACTTT,CASTLDRVGSPLHF
TRBV6-5,.,.,TRBJ1-1,TGTGCCAGCAGTTACGGGGGAGGCACTGAAGCTTTCTTT,CASSYGGGTEAFF
TRBV2,.,.,TRBJ2-4,TGTGCCAGCAGTGATAAAAGGGTGGTAACCAAAAACATTCAGTACTTC,CASSDKRVVTKNIQYF
TRBV7-9,.,TRBD1,TRBJ1-2,TGTGCCAGCAGCTTAACGACAGGGGACTATGGCTACACCTTC,CASSLTTGDYGYTF
TRBV7-6,.,.,TRBJ1-4,TGTGCCAGCAGCTTCCGGGGAGGGGAAAAACTGTTTTTT,CASSFRGGEKLFF
TRBV6-5,.,.,TRBJ1-2,TGTGCCAGCAGCCGTCCCGGGGGCCACTATGGCTACACCTTC,CASSRPGGHYGYTF
TRBV7-3,.,.,TRBJ2-6,TGTGCCAGTGGCTCTGGGGCCAACGTCCTGACTTTC,CASGSGANVLTF
TRBV18,.,.,TRBJ2-7,TGTGCCAGCTCACCGACGGCGACACCCCCCTCCTACGAGCAGTACTTC,CASSPTATPPSYEQYF
TRBV7-9,.,.,TRBJ1-5,TGTGCCAGCAGTAGGGGGTCGGACTATCAGCCCCAGCATTTT,CASSRGSDYQPQHF
TRBV27,.,.,TRBJ2-3,TGTGCCAGCAGGAACCACAAGAGCACAGATACGCAGTATTTT,CASRNHKSTDTQYF
TRBV30,.,.,TRBJ2-1,TGTGCCTGGAGCGAGGGGGCCTACAATGAGCAGTTCTTC,CAWSEGAYNEQFF
TRBV5-4,.,.,TRBJ2-2,TGTGCCAGCAGCGGGATGACAGCCACCGGGGAGCTGTTTTTT,CASSGMTATGELFF
TRBV7-3,.,.,TRBJ2-2,TGTGCCAGCAGCTTAATGCCCAACACCGGGGAGCTGTTTTTT,CASSLMPNTGELFF
TRBV11-2,.,.,TRBJ2-3,TGTGCCAGCAGCTTAGGGGGGGCCCGAAGCGCAGATACGCAGTATTTT,CASSLGGARSADTQYF
TRBV30,.,TRBD1,TRBJ1-6,TGTGCCTGGAGGAGACAGGGGAGCTCCTATAATTCACCCCTCCACTTT,CAWRRQGSSYNSPLHF
TRBV18,.,.,TRBJ2-5,TGTGCCAGCTCTCTTTTCCGGGGGCAAGAGACCCAGTACTTC,CASSLFRGQETQYF
TRBV6-6,.,TRBD2,TRBJ2-2,TGTGCCAGCAGCCCGGGACTAGCGGGGGGCCGGGAGCTGTTTTTT,CASSPGLAGGRELFF
TRBV2,few,TRBD1,TRBJ1-6,TGTGCCAGCAGCCGGGACAGGGTTCCACCCCTCCACTTT,CASSRDRVPPLHF
TRBV30,.,TRBD1,TRBJ1-2,TGTGCCTGGAGCTTGACAGGGTTTGGCTACACCTTC,CAWSLTGFGYTF
TRBV10-3,.,.,TRBJ2-5,TGTGCCATCAGGCGGGACTTTCTGGAGACCCAGTACTTC,CAIRRDFLETQYF